The 10 T cell receptor beta chains in this list originate from one sample, sequenced in a study of CD8 T cells in ankylosing spondylitis. MiXCR was run by TCRdb on the 5' RACE reads, yielding one entry per CDR3 protein. The sample has some 300,000 distinct CDR3 sequences; more than 20% are singletons. Sequenced: blood, either unsorted or a sorted T cell fraction (not recorded which). The receptors here all came from a female donor with ankylosing spondylitis or in good health (not recorded which).

The chain carries TRBV29-1 and TRBJ2-5; TRBD2 matches 8 bases. Trimming took 5 bases from V and 4 from J; bases not matched to a gene: 9. Germline V lookup: CDR1 SQVTM, CDR2 ANQGSEA. The CDR3 runs 14 residues. In nucleotides, the CDR3 is TGCAGCGTTTCACATACTAGCGGAGGAGAGACCCAGTACTTC. As protein: CSVSHTSGGETQYF.

The CDR3 loop is CASSQDPGEQPQHF. As DNA, the CDR3 is TGCGCCAGCAGCCAAGATCCCGGTGAGCAGCCCCAGCATTTT. The chain combines TRBV4-3 with TRBJ1-5; no definite D call. Germline V gene data show CDR1 as LGHNA and CDR2 as YSLEER. This CDR3 is 14 amino acids long. V gave up 0 bases and J gave up 7 bases, with 10 bases separating them.

The V and J genes are TRBV10-2 and TRBJ1-1, with D possibly matching TRBD1 (5 bases). Germline CDR1 and CDR2: WSHSY and SAAADI. Trimming removed 11 bases at V and 0 bases at J, with 13 bases between. CDR3 size: 13 residues. The CDR3 loop reads CAWAQGMNTEAFF. In DNA form, the CDR3 reads TGCGCCTGGGCCCAGGGTATGAACACTGAAGCTTTCTTT.

This clonotype was counted between two and nine times. This chain uses TRBV12-3 or TRBV12-4 with TRBJ1-2; TRBD1 is a possible D gene (6 bases). The V end lost 6 bases, the J end lost 4 bases, and 21 bases lay between the germline ends. The CDR3 loop spans 16 amino acids. The CDR3 protein is CASRSRDTLLFYGYTF. CDR3 nucleotides: TGTGCCAGCAGGTCCCGGGACACGCTACTCTTCTATGGCTACACCTTC.

This clonotype has only one observation. This sequence may be a read error, since a much larger clone differs from it by one base. The chain uses TRBV20-1 and TRBJ2-1, with D hard to call. This CDR3 is built from 12 residues. Germline CDR1 DFQATT, CDR2 SNEGSKA (reference sequence). The CDR3 sequence: CSTDQSYIEQFF. CDR3 DNA sequence: TGCAGTACCGATCAATCCTACATTGAGCAGTTCTTC.

CDR3 protein: CSASAFGDELFF. DNA of the CDR3: TGCAGTGCTAGCGCCTTCGGGGATGAACTGTTTTTT. The chain uses TRBV20-1 and TRBJ1-4; D not certain. Germline values: CDR1 DFQATT, CDR2 SNEGSKA (reference sequence). V was shortened by 3 bases and J by 12 bases, with 14 bases between the two germline ends. The CDR3 consists of 12 residues.

In this sample, this clonotype turned up a few times. This chain uses TRBV6-2 or TRBV6-3 with TRBJ2-1, with 7 bases identical to TRBD2. This CDR3 has 14 residues. In germline, CDR1 is MNHEY, CDR2 SVGEGT. With V trimmed by 8 bases and J by 2 bases, 6 bases remained unmatched. The CDR3 region has the DNA TGTGCCAGCCTCAACAGCGGGACCTACAATGAGCAGTTCTTC. It is translated as CASLNSGTYNEQFF.

Concerning this clonotype itself: This may stem from a read error, because a much larger clone lies one nucleotide away. V and J are TRBV3-1 and TRBJ2-3; 9 nucleotides match TRBD2. Germline V lookup: CDR1 LGHDT, CDR2 YNNKEL (reference sequence). There are 17 residues in the CDR3. The CDR3 protein is CASCQVRGLAGTDTQYF. The DNA for the CDR3 is TGTGCCAGCTGCCAAGTCAGGGGACTAGCAGGTACAGATACGCAGTATTTT.

This clonotype showed up just a few times. The chain links TRBV20-1 to TRBJ2-3; unclear D gene. This CDR3 has 11 residues. The germline CDR1 and CDR2 sequences are DFQATT and SNEGSKA (reference sequence). Trimming cost V 2 bases and J 1 base, with 1 base left between them. CDR3 sequence: CSARRTDTQYF. As DNA, the CDR3 is TGCAGTGCTAGACGCACAGATACGCAGTATTTT.

Concerning this clonotype itself: Since a much larger clone is just one base distant, this may be a read error. The chain links TRBV12-3 or TRBV12-4 to TRBJ1-1; a weak D match, TRBD1 (6 bases). The CDR3 runs to 14 residues. The V end was cut by 6 bases, the J end by 0 bases, with 11 bases between. CDR3 residues: CASRTGALNTEAFF. The DNA for the CDR3 is TGTGCCAGCAGGACGGGGGCCTTGAACACTGAAGCTTTCTTT.